This T cell receptor beta chain derives from a study of blood T cells in healthy people across ages. With a J-beta primer mix and a sample-barcoded 5' primer, a second PCR ran roughly 6 to 12 cycles. A single record per CDR3 protein comes from TCRdb applying MiXCR to the 5' RACE reads. The table lists around 800,000 distinct CDR3 sequences, under 45% of them singletons. Of note for this clonotype: This could be a read error, since a much larger clone is one nucleotide away.

This CDR3 spans 14 amino acids. Germline CDR1 is SGHTA and CDR2 is FQGNSA. V was pared by 0 bases and J by 2 bases, with 6 bases between. The TCR comes from a man aged 55 to 70 in good health. The chain uses TRBV7-2 and TRBJ2-3; D is unresolved. The specimen sequenced was blood. This chain's CDR3 is CASSLAGITDTQYF. CDR3 DNA: TGTGCCAGCAGCTTAGCGGGGATCACAGATACGCAGTATTTT.